Listed below are T cell receptor beta chains from one sample, sequenced in a study of cytomegalovirus exposure and HLA in healthy donors. Repertoires were generated with immunoSEQ multiplex PCR, while TCRdb's copy carries only in-frame clones and drops some. Among over 120,000 clones listed, 80% were seen once. Specimen: PBMCs. These receptors were obtained from a man between 45 and 60 years old in good health and CMV-seronegative. Both conserved end residues are part of each CDR3. D genes are given only for firm matches. A row's size may be missing; if present it is once, few, many or a size class.

v_call: TRBV30; clone_size: NA; j_call: TRBJ1-2; d_call: NA; cdr3_nt: TGTGCCTGGAGTGACCAAAACAGAAACTATGGCTACACCTTC; cdr3_aa: CAWSDQNRNYGYTF
v_call: TRBV27; clone_size: NA; j_call: TRBJ2-7; d_call: TRBD1; cdr3_nt: TGTGCCAGCAGTTTCGGGACAGGAAGCTCCTACGAGCAGTACTTC; cdr3_aa: CASSFGTGSSYEQYF
v_call: TRBV5-8; clone_size: NA; j_call: TRBJ1-4; d_call: TRBD1; cdr3_nt: TGTGCCAGCAGCCCGGTGGGACAGGGGGAAAAACTGTTTTTT; cdr3_aa: CASSPVGQGEKLFF
v_call: TRBV6-5; clone_size: few; j_call: TRBJ2-2; d_call: TRBD1; cdr3_nt: TGTGCCAGCAGTAGGGACAGGGGCAACACCGGGGAGCTGTTTTTT; cdr3_aa: CASSRDRGNTGELFF
v_call: TRBV7-9; clone_size: NA; j_call: TRBJ2-3; d_call: TRBD1; cdr3_nt: TGTGCCAGCAGCTTAGGGGACAGGGGGCAGAGAGATACGCAGTATTTT; cdr3_aa: CASSLGDRGQRDTQYF
v_call: TRBV30; clone_size: NA; j_call: TRBJ2-5; d_call: TRBD2; cdr3_nt: TGTGCCCATTCCGCGGGGAGGGGAGAGACCCAGTACTTC; cdr3_aa: CAHSAGRGETQYF
v_call: TRBV11-3; clone_size: NA; j_call: TRBJ1-3; d_call: NA; cdr3_nt: TGTGCCAGCAGCTTAGTTCCAGCTGGAAACACCATATATTTT; cdr3_aa: CASSLVPAGNTIYF
v_call: TRBV2; clone_size: few; j_call: TRBJ2-3; d_call: TRBD2; cdr3_nt: TGTGCCAGCATCGGGAGGACCAGCACAGATACGCAGTATTTT; cdr3_aa: CASIGRTSTDTQYF
v_call: TRBV5-6; clone_size: few; j_call: TRBJ1-1; d_call: NA; cdr3_nt: TGTGCCAGCAGCTTGGTTCAGGTATATTCGAACACTGAAGCTTTCTTT; cdr3_aa: CASSLVQVYSNTEAFF
v_call: TRBV6-1; clone_size: NA; j_call: TRBJ1-1; d_call: NA; cdr3_nt: TGTGCCAGCAGTAGCCGGGAGACACGAGGGACTGAAGCTTTCTTT; cdr3_aa: CASSSRETRGTEAFF
v_call: TRBV5-1; clone_size: NA; j_call: TRBJ1-1; d_call: TRBD1; cdr3_nt: TGCGCCAGCAGCTTGGGACACCCGGGACAGGGGACTGAAGCTTTCTTT; cdr3_aa: CASSLGHPGQGTEAFF
v_call: TRBV15; clone_size: NA; j_call: TRBJ1-3; d_call: TRBD1; cdr3_nt: TGTGCCACCAGCAGGCTCGGCACAGGGGGGTACGGAAACACCATATATTTT; cdr3_aa: CATSRLGTGGYGNTIYF
v_call: TRBV27; clone_size: NA; j_call: TRBJ1-6; d_call: TRBD1; cdr3_nt: TGTGCCAGCAGTTTATTTCCCGGGACAGGGGGGAATAATTCACCCCTCCACTTT; cdr3_aa: CASSLFPGTGGNNSPLHF
v_call: TRBV6-1; clone_size: NA; j_call: TRBJ2-4; d_call: NA; cdr3_nt: TGTGCCAGCATCAATGGGGGGGCCTCCAAAAACATTCAGTACTTC; cdr3_aa: CASINGGASKNIQYF
v_call: TRBV5-6; clone_size: NA; j_call: TRBJ1-2; d_call: NA; cdr3_nt: TGTGCCAGCAGCTTGGTTGCGGATAAGGGCTACACCTTC; cdr3_aa: CASSLVADKGYTF
v_call: TRBV5-1; clone_size: NA; j_call: TRBJ1-1; d_call: TRBD1; cdr3_nt: TGCGCCAGCAGCTTGGCCCGACAGGGCACTGAAGCTTTCTTT; cdr3_aa: CASSLARQGTEAFF
v_call: TRBV19; clone_size: NA; j_call: TRBJ2-7; d_call: TRBD1; cdr3_nt: TGTGCCAGTAGCTTAACAGGGGTCTACTCCTACGAGCAGTACTTC; cdr3_aa: CASSLTGVYSYEQYF
v_call: TRBV5-1; clone_size: NA; j_call: TRBJ1-5; d_call: TRBD1; cdr3_nt: TGCGCCAGCAGCTTGGCAGGGGACAGTCATCAGCCCCAGCATTTT; cdr3_aa: CASSLAGDSHQPQHF
v_call: TRBV27; clone_size: NA; j_call: TRBJ2-3; d_call: NA; cdr3_nt: TGTGCCAGCAGTCGTCCACTAAACCGGCACGGAGATACGCAGTATTTT; cdr3_aa: CASSRPLNRHGDTQYF
v_call: TRBV5-1; clone_size: NA; j_call: TRBJ1-5; d_call: TRBD1; cdr3_nt: TGCGCCAGCAGCTTGGAGGGACAGGGGAATCAGCCCCAGCATTTT; cdr3_aa: CASSLEGQGNQPQHF
v_call: TRBV7-3; clone_size: NA; j_call: TRBJ1-1; d_call: TRBD1; cdr3_nt: TGTGCCAGTAGCAGGGGGACAGGGGGCAAGGGGACTGAAGCTTTCTTT; cdr3_aa: CASSRGTGGKGTEAFF
v_call: TRBV25-1; clone_size: once; j_call: TRBJ2-1; d_call: NA; cdr3_nt: TGTGCCAGCAGTCTACCCTCGGGGCAGGGGTCCTACAATGAGCAGTTCTTC; cdr3_aa: CASSLPSGQGSYNEQFF
v_call: TRBV29-1; clone_size: NA; j_call: TRBJ1-2; d_call: NA; cdr3_nt: TGCAGCGTTGAGGGGGGTGGAGGTGGCTACACCTTC; cdr3_aa: CSVEGGGGGYTF
v_call: TRBV30; clone_size: NA; j_call: TRBJ2-3; d_call: NA; cdr3_nt: TGTGCCTGGAGTGGGGCTGGGGCCCTGGGCACAGATACGCAGTATTTT; cdr3_aa: CAWSGAGALGTDTQYF
v_call: TRBV28; clone_size: NA; j_call: TRBJ2-2; d_call: NA; cdr3_nt: TGTGCCAGCAGTTCCCAGGGGACCCTGAACACCGGGGAGCTGTTTTTT; cdr3_aa: CASSSQGTLNTGELFF
v_call: TRBV5-6; clone_size: NA; j_call: TRBJ2-5; d_call: TRBD1; cdr3_nt: TGTGCCAGCAGCTTGGGAATCACAGGGGGCGATGAGACCCAGTACTTC; cdr3_aa: CASSLGITGGDETQYF
v_call: TRBV7-2; clone_size: NA; j_call: TRBJ1-2; d_call: NA; cdr3_nt: TGTGCCAGCAGCTTAGACAGGGCGAGTGGCTACACCTTC; cdr3_aa: CASSLDRASGYTF
v_call: TRBV5-4; clone_size: NA; j_call: TRBJ2-5; d_call: NA; cdr3_nt: TGTGCCAGCACCCCGACGACAGCACAAGAGACCCAGTACTTC; cdr3_aa: CASTPTTAQETQYF
v_call: TRBV28; clone_size: once; j_call: TRBJ2-3; d_call: NA; cdr3_nt: TGTGCCAGCAGTTCGGAGCGCCTCGGGGATACGCAGTATTTT; cdr3_aa: CASSSERLGDTQYF
v_call: TRBV28; clone_size: NA; j_call: TRBJ1-5; d_call: NA; cdr3_nt: TGTGCCAGCAGTTTACATTTAGGGACTAACAATCAGCCCCAGCATTTT; cdr3_aa: CASSLHLGTNNQPQHF
v_call: TRBV9; clone_size: NA; j_call: TRBJ1-4; d_call: NA; cdr3_nt: TGTGCCAGCAGCGCCTCGGAGACAGAAGTCAATGAAAAACTGTTTTTT; cdr3_aa: CASSASETEVNEKLFF
v_call: TRBV7-2; clone_size: NA; j_call: TRBJ1-5; d_call: NA; cdr3_nt: TGTGCCAGCAGCTTAGTCGGAGGCAATCAGCCCCAGCATTTT; cdr3_aa: CASSLVGGNQPQHF
v_call: TRBV7-2; clone_size: few; j_call: TRBJ1-5; d_call: NA; cdr3_nt: TGTGCCAGCAGCTTGGGTCGTGCCGGGAGCAATCAGCCCCAGCATTTT; cdr3_aa: CASSLGRAGSNQPQHF
v_call: TRBV5-1; clone_size: few; j_call: TRBJ1-1; d_call: TRBD1; cdr3_nt: TGCGCCAGCAGCTTGGCAGGGGGAGACACTGAAGCTTTCTTT; cdr3_aa: CASSLAGGDTEAFF
v_call: TRBV5-4; clone_size: NA; j_call: TRBJ2-7; d_call: TRBD2; cdr3_nt: TGTGCCAGCAGCCAGGGACTAGCGGGAGTCTACGAGCAGTACTTC; cdr3_aa: CASSQGLAGVYEQYF
v_call: TRBV29-1; clone_size: NA; j_call: TRBJ2-5; d_call: NA; cdr3_nt: TGCAGCGTGGGCGCAGGGAAAGAGACCCAGTACTTC; cdr3_aa: CSVGAGKETQYF
v_call: TRBV7-2; clone_size: NA; j_call: TRBJ2-2; d_call: TRBD1; cdr3_nt: TGTGCCAGCACCTTTAGGAGCGGACAGGCCGGGGAGCTGTTTTTT; cdr3_aa: CASTFRSGQAGELFF
v_call: TRBV28; clone_size: NA; j_call: TRBJ1-2; d_call: NA; cdr3_nt: TGTGCCAGCAGTTTAAAGGAGCCCTACTATGGCTACACCTTC; cdr3_aa: CASSLKEPYYGYTF
v_call: TRBV7-6; clone_size: once; j_call: TRBJ2-7; d_call: TRBD2; cdr3_nt: TGTGCCAGCAGCTTATCTCGGGGGGAGTCCCACGAGCAGTACTTC; cdr3_aa: CASSLSRGESHEQYF
v_call: TRBV6-1; clone_size: NA; j_call: TRBJ1-4; d_call: NA; cdr3_nt: TGTGCCAGCAGTCCCGGGGGGATAGATGAAAAACTGTTTTTT; cdr3_aa: CASSPGGIDEKLFF
v_call: TRBV18; clone_size: NA; j_call: TRBJ2-1; d_call: TRBD1; cdr3_nt: TGTGCCAGCTCACCCCGGGGGACAGGGGTTAATGAGCAGTTCTTC; cdr3_aa: CASSPRGTGVNEQFF
v_call: TRBV7-9; clone_size: NA; j_call: TRBJ1-4; d_call: TRBD1; cdr3_nt: TGTGCCAGCAGTCCAGGACGGGGACAGCTTAATGAAAAACTGTTTTTT; cdr3_aa: CASSPGRGQLNEKLFF
v_call: TRBV15; clone_size: NA; j_call: TRBJ2-3; d_call: TRBD2; cdr3_nt: TGTGCCACCAGCAGAGAGGGCCCCACTAGCGGGGGCACAGATACGCAGTATTTT; cdr3_aa: CATSREGPTSGGTDTQYF
v_call: TRBV13; clone_size: NA; j_call: TRBJ2-1; d_call: TRBD1; cdr3_nt: TGTGCCAGCAGCGTCCCCGGGACAGGATACAATGAGCAGTTCTTC; cdr3_aa: CASSVPGTGYNEQFF
v_call: TRBV9; clone_size: once; j_call: TRBJ2-1; d_call: TRBD1; cdr3_nt: TGTGCCAGCAGCGTTTTCTTCGGGACAGGGGCTCTCGATGAGCAGTTCTTC; cdr3_aa: CASSVFFGTGALDEQFF
v_call: TRBV4-2; clone_size: NA; j_call: TRBJ2-7; d_call: TRBD2; cdr3_nt: TGTGCCAGCAGCCCTCCCCTAGCGGCGCGTGAGCAGTACTTC; cdr3_aa: CASSPPLAAREQYF
v_call: TRBV28; clone_size: NA; j_call: TRBJ1-1; d_call: TRBD1; cdr3_nt: TGTGCCAGCAGTTCGCCACAGGGGCGGCGCACTGAAGCTTTCTTT; cdr3_aa: CASSSPQGRRTEAFF
v_call: TRBV19; clone_size: once; j_call: TRBJ1-1; d_call: TRBD1; cdr3_nt: TGTGCCAGTACCCTACAGGGGCTGGGCACTGAAGCTTTCTTT; cdr3_aa: CASTLQGLGTEAFF
v_call: TRBV10-2; clone_size: NA; j_call: TRBJ2-6; d_call: NA; cdr3_nt: TGCGCCAGCAGTGACCCGAGCAGGCCCGTCCTGACTTTC; cdr3_aa: CASSDPSRPVLTF
v_call: TRBV7-6; clone_size: NA; j_call: TRBJ1-1; d_call: TRBD1; cdr3_nt: TGTGCCAGCAGCCCCACAGGGGGCGCGGGAATGACTGAAGCTTTCTTT; cdr3_aa: CASSPTGGAGMTEAFF
v_call: TRBV4-1; clone_size: NA; j_call: TRBJ2-1; d_call: TRBD2; cdr3_nt: TGCGCCAGCAGCCAAGAAAGGACTAGCGGGGGGGCCTCCTACAATGAGCAGTTCTTC; cdr3_aa: CASSQERTSGGASYNEQFF
v_call: TRBV7-9; clone_size: NA; j_call: TRBJ2-1; d_call: TRBD2; cdr3_nt: TGTGCCAGCAGCCTCGTAACCGGGACTAGCGGTTCCTACAATGAGCAGTTCTTC; cdr3_aa: CASSLVTGTSGSYNEQFF
v_call: TRBV29-1; clone_size: NA; j_call: TRBJ1-5; d_call: NA; cdr3_nt: TGCAGCGTTCAGACAGGAAGTAAGCGGTCCCAGCATTTT; cdr3_aa: CSVQTGSKRSQHF
v_call: TRBV6-1; clone_size: NA; j_call: TRBJ2-7; d_call: TRBD1; cdr3_nt: TGTGCCAGCAGTGGAGAAACAGGGGAACCCTACGAGCAGTACTTC; cdr3_aa: CASSGETGEPYEQYF
v_call: TRBV4-1; clone_size: NA; j_call: TRBJ1-5; d_call: TRBD1; cdr3_nt: TGCGCCAGCAGCCAAGCAGGGACAGCCGTCGGGCCCCAGCATTTT; cdr3_aa: CASSQAGTAVGPQHF
v_call: TRBV7-2; clone_size: NA; j_call: TRBJ1-5; d_call: NA; cdr3_nt: TGTGCCAGCAGCGGGGGGGGAAGCAGGGGACTCAATCAGCCCCAGCATTTT; cdr3_aa: CASSGGGSRGLNQPQHF
v_call: TRBV19; clone_size: NA; j_call: TRBJ2-7; d_call: NA; cdr3_nt: TGTGCCAGTAGTATAGGTCCCAGGGGCTTGGGGGAGCAGTACTTC; cdr3_aa: CASSIGPRGLGEQYF
v_call: TRBV30; clone_size: NA; j_call: TRBJ2-5; d_call: NA; cdr3_nt: TGTGCCTGGAGTCAGCTAGTTGCAGGGGAAGGGGGGACCCAGTACTTC; cdr3_aa: CAWSQLVAGEGGTQYF
v_call: TRBV1; clone_size: NA; j_call: TRBJ2-1; d_call: NA; cdr3_nt: TGCACCAGCAGCCCCCCAGGACGGGGTGGGAAGAATGAGCAGTTCTTC; cdr3_aa: CTSSPPGRGGKNEQFF
v_call: TRBV6-1; clone_size: NA; j_call: TRBJ1-1; d_call: NA; cdr3_nt: TGTGCCAGCAGTGGGCAGGGAAACACTGAAGCTTTCTTT; cdr3_aa: CASSGQGNTEAFF